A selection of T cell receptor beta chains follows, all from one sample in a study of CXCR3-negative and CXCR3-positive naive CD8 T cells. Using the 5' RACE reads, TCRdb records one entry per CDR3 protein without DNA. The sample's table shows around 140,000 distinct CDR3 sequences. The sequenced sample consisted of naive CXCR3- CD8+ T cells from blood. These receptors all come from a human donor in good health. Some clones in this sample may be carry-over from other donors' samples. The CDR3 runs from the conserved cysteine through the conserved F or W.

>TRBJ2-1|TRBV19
CASCTSTRGNNEQFF
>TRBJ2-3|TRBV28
CASSSGLAGAFTDTQYF
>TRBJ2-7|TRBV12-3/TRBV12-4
CASGTVLTSYEQYF
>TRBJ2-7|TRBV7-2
CASSFRGGGEEEQYF
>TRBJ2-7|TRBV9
CASSAEDSSYEQYF
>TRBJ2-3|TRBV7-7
CASSLGGQRDTQYF
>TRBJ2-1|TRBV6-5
CASRTGRDNEQFF
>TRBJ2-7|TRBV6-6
CASSFTGTSGSKAYEQYF
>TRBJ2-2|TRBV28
CASSWTTGELFF
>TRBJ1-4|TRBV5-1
CASSFRDLGEKLFF
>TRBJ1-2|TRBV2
CASNPTDNYGYTF
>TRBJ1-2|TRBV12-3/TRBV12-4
CASSLGRRVDGYTF
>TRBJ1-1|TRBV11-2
CASSLVLDTEAFF
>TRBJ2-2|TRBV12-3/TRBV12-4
CASSLLGTTGELFF
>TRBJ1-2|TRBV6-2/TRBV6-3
CASSYSSSGSYGYTF
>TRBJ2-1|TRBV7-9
CASSSAGRNNEQFF
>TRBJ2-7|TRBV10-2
CASSDQGSPYEQYF
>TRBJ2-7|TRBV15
CATSRPGKGQTTGEQYF
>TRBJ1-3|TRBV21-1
CASSPTPGSSGNTIYF
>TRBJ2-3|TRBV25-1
CASYTRDKIYTDTQYF
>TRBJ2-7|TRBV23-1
CASSQSPSLDRDDTRWGQYF
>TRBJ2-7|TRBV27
CAIAYTGTGYEQYF
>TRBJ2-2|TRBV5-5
CASSLYSANTGELFF
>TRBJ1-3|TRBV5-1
CASSLGSGVGNTIYF
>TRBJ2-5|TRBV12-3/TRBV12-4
CASSGDRVGETQYF
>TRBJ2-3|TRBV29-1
CEGLLTDTQYF
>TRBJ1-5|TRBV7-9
CASSLSYGQPQHF
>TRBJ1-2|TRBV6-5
CASSYSDPTYGYTF
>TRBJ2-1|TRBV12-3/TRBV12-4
CASSLPGAGGELEQFF
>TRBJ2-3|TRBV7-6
CASSRRDASTDTQYF
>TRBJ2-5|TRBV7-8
CASTLGWAQETQYF
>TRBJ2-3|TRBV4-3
CASSQNQGVGTDTQYF
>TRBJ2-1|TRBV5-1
CASSFFGASGYNEQFF
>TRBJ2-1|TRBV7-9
CASSLESVTGGPYNEQFF
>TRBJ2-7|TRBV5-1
CASRGGDLTDTYEQYF
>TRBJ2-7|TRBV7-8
CASSATDEEQYF
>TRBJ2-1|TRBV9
CASSVGANEQFF
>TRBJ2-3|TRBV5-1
CASMMRVLRGYCLAQYF
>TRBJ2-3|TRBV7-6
CASRPTPGVTDTQYF
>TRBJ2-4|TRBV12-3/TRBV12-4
CASSPSWGLAGDNIQYF